This T cell receptor beta chain comes out of a study of T cell responses to AZD1222 COVID-19 vaccine. Study information: Investigators merged groups given second doses at roughly 4 or roughly 12 weeks.

As concerns this clone: Its antigen is unidentified.

This CDR3 is 15 amino acids long. Losses at the gene ends were 4 bases for V and 5 bases for J; bases not matched to a gene: 6. Germline loops: CDR1 LGHDT, CDR2 YNNKEL (reference sequence). Only in-frame clones appear in the TCRdb table, and some are missing; sequencing was by immunoSEQ multiplex PCR. The data show around 99,000 clones, roughly nine tenths seen once. The study, taken as a whole, reports: Unmutated variant regions are reportedly targeted by nearly half of spike-specific TCRs. There were mostly white British donors and more females than males, and clonal diversity was possibly underestimated. None of the repertoires were sampled until the peak T cell response had passed.

Sequencing used peripheral blood, obtained on day 0 of AZD1222 vaccination. The rearrangement uses TRBV3-1 (or the pseudogene TRBV3-2) and TRBJ2-2; TRBD2 matches at 8 bases. This receptor was identified in an adult in good health. The CDR3 loop reads CASSLSGGGTGELFF. The DNA for the CDR3 is TGTGCCAGCAGCCTGTCGGGAGGGGGGACCGGGGAGCTGTTTTTT.